This TCR beta chain was captured in a study of cytomegalovirus exposure and HLA in healthy donors. Overall study results and limits: Several V segments, TRBV6-2 and TRBV6-3 among them, could not be told apart and were dropped. A few of the chains that were CMV-associated were confirmed in vitro to be specific for CMV antigens.

As regards this clone: Its antigen remains unknown.

Primers: 60 Vbeta forward and 13 Jbeta reverse. Repertoires were generated with immunoSEQ multiplex PCR, while TCRdb's copy carries only in-frame clones and drops some. The table lists about 130,000 clones, approximately 80% of them singletons. The CDR3 contains 14 residues. Germline V CDR1 and CDR2: SGDLS, YYNGEE. V lost 4 bases to trimming and J lost 0 bases, with 8 bases between them. Sequencing was carried out using PBMCs. The receptor was isolated from a man aged 18 to 29 in good health and CMV-seronegative. V and J are TRBV9 and TRBJ1-3; D gene uncertain. As DNA, the CDR3 is TGTGCCAGCAGCTCCGGACTCTCTGGAAACACCATATATTTT. As protein: CASSSGLSGNTIYF.